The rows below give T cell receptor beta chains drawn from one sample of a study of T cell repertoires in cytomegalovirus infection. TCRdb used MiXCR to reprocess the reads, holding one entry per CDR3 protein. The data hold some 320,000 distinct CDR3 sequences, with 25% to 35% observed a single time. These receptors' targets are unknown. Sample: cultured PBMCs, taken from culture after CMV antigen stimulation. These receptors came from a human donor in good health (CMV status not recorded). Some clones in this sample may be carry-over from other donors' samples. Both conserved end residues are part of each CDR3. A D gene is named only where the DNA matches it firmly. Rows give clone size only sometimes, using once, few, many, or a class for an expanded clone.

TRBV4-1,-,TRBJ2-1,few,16,TGCGCCAGCAGCCAAGATCCGGGGGCCTCTTACAATGAGCAGTTCTTC,CASSQDPGASYNEQFF
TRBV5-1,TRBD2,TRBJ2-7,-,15,TGCGCCAGCAGCTTGTCCCGGGGGGAAGTCTACGAGCAGTACTTC,CASSLSRGEVYEQYF
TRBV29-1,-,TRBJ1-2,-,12,TGCAGCGTTCGGGGGCGGTACGGTGGCTACACCTTC,CSVRGRYGGYTF
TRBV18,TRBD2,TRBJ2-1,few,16,TGTGCCAGCTCACCGCTCGGAGGACTAGCGGGAGGGTCATGGTTCTTC,CASSPLGGLAGGSWFF
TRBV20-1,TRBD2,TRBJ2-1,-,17,TGCAGTGCTAGAGATCCTCTAAGAGCGGGAGGTAGTGGTGAGCAGTTCTTC,CSARDPLRAGGSGEQFF
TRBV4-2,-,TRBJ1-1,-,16,TGTGCCAGCAGCCAAGTAGGTACAGGAGGGAACACTGAAGCTTTCTTT,CASSQVGTGGNTEAFF
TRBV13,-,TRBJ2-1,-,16,TGTGCCAGCAGCTTAATGGAGGAGAGCTCCTACAATGAGCAGTTCTTC,CASSLMEESSYNEQFF
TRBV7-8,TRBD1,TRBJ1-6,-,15,TGTGCCAGCAGCCCCCTGGACAGGGCAGATTCACCCCTCCACTTT,CASSPLDRADSPLHF
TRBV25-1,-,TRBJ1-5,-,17,TGTGCCAGCAGTGCCTCCCAAAGGGGGGGCACCGATCAGCCCCAGCATTTT,CASSASQRGGTDQPQHF
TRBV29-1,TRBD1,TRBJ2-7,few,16,TGCAGCGTTGAATCCTTACCCCAGGGGGCAACCTACGAGCAGTACTTC,CSVESLPQGATYEQYF
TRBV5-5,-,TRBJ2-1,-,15,TGTGCCAGCAGCTTCGGAGGATTTGGCTACAATGAGCAGTTCTTC,CASSFGGFGYNEQFF
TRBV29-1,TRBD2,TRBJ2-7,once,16,TGCAGCGGCACCGGGTTTGTAGCTAGCGGATCCTACGAGCAGTACTTC,CSGTGFVASGSYEQYF
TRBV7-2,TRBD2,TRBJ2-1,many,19,TGTGCCAGCAGCCCCCAAGTCAGCGGGGGTGCCTACTCCTACAATGAGCAGTTCTTC,CASSPQVSGGAYSYNEQFF
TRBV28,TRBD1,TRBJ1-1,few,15,TGTGCCAGCAGTTTACCCTCACAGGGGGCCTCTGAAGCTTTCTTT,CASSLPSQGASEAFF
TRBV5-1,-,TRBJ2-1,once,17,TGCGCCAGCAGCTTGACTCCGGGACGGAGAGATGACAATGAGCAGTTCTTC,CASSLTPGRRDDNEQFF
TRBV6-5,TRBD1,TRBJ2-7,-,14,TGTGCCAGCAGTACGGGACAGGTAACCTACGAGCAGTACTTC,CASSTGQVTYEQYF
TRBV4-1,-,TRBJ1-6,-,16,TGCGCCAGCAGCGAGACAGCGAGCTCCTATAATTCACCCCTCCACTTT,CASSETASSYNSPLHF
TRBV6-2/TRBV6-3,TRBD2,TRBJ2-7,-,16,TGTGCCAGCAGCCCCGTTAGCGGGAGGCAGTTTTACGAGCAGTACTTC,CASSPVSGRQFYEQYF
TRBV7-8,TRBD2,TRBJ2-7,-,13,TGTGCCAGCACGGCGGGAGGGTCCTACGAGCAGTACTTC,CASTAGGSYEQYF
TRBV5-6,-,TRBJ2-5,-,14,TGTGCCAGCAGCCCCCCATCCACTCAAGAGACCCAGTACTTC,CASSPPSTQETQYF
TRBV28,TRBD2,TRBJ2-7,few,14,TGTGCCAGCAGTTTCACTAGCGGAGACTACGAGCAGTACTTC,CASSFTSGDYEQYF
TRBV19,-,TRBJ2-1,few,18,TGTGCCAGTAGTACAAGAAAGCGCGGGATCAGCTCCTACAATGAGCAGTTCTTC,CASSTRKRGISSYNEQFF
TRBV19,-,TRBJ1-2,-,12,TGTGCCAGTAGTTCGGCAGCGAGTGGCTACACCTTC,CASSSAASGYTF
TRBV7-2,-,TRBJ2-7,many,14,TGTGCCAGCAGCTTAGATCTCGTCTCCTACGAGCAGTACTTC,CASSLDLVSYEQYF
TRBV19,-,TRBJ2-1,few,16,TGTGCCAGTAGTCTCTATTTCAGGGGGGTTTACAATGAGCAGTTCTTC,CASSLYFRGVYNEQFF
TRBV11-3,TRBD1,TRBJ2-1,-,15,TGTGCCAGCAGCTTTCTACAGAACAGGGGGCCGAAGCAGTTCTTC,CASSFLQNRGPKQFF
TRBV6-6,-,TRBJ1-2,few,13,TGTGCCAGCAGTTTTACGGCTAACTATGGCTACACCTTC,CASSFTANYGYTF
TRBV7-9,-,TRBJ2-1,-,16,TGTGCCAGCAGCCCCGGGGCCCTTTTCTCCTACAATGAGCAGTTCTTC,CASSPGALFSYNEQFF
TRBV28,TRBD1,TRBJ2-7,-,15,TGTGCCAGCAGTTCCCTCGGGACAGCCTCCTACGAGCAGTACTTC,CASSSLGTASYEQYF